What follows are 27 T cell receptor beta chains derived from one specimen sequenced in a study of cytomegalovirus exposure and HLA in healthy donors. The study ran its PCR with 60 Vbeta and 13 Jbeta primers. Assay used: immunoSEQ multiplex PCR; TCRdb lists only in-frame clones, some missing. The sample has 150,000 to 180,000 clones; around 80% are singletons. Sample: PBMCs. Every receptor here comes from a man aged 25 to 40 in good health and CMV-seropositive.

This clone was observed once. The rearrangement joins TRBV5-6 to TRBJ1-1; D ambiguous. V lost 1 base, J lost 6 bases, and 7 bases lay in between. CDR1 and CDR2 from the germline V gene are SGHDT and YYEEEE. The length of the CDR3 is 12 residues. The CDR3 region is CASSLYSSEAFF. For the CDR3, the DNA is TGTGCCAGCAGCTTGTACAGCTCTGAAGCTTTCTTT.

CDR3 nucleotides: TGTGCCAGCAGCTTAGCTATAGGGGGATTGGAAAAACTGTTTTTT. Amino acids: CASSLAIGGLEKLFF. This chain joins TRBV7-9 and TRBJ1-4, with a possible D match to TRBD1 (6 bases). The CDR3 spans 15 residues. Germline V lookup: CDR1 SEHNR, CDR2 FQNEAQ (reference sequence). V lost 0 bases and J lost 8, with 13 bases in between.

The chain is built from TRBV30 and TRBJ2-3; TRBD2 aligns across 7 bases. J gave up 7 bases and V 2 bases, and 9 bases lay outside the gene matches. The CDR3 is made up of 14 amino acids. Germline CDR1 is GTSNPN and CDR2 is SVGIG (reference sequence). The CDR3, as DNA: TGTGCCTGGAGTCAGGGACTACTCACCTATACGCAGTATTTT. Residues: CAWSQGLLTYTQYF.

This sequence joins TRBV28 and TRBJ2-2, with TRBD2 matching over 16 bases. Per germline, CDR1 MDHEN and CDR2 SYDVKM. The junction had 7 bases not matched to a gene; V was cut back by 6 bases and J by 6 bases. CDR3 size: 17 residues. The chain's CDR3 is CASRPGTSGRAAGELFF. The DNA for the CDR3 is TGTGCCAGCAGGCCCGGGACTAGCGGGAGGGCCGCCGGGGAGCTGTTTTTT.

The chain carries TRBV7-2 and TRBJ1-2; TRBD1 agrees at 8 bases. V lost 5 bases to trimming and J lost 0 bases; unmatched junction nucleotides: 5. This CDR3 region has 15 residues. Germline CDR1 reads SGHTA; CDR2 reads FQGNSA. The CDR3 sequence is CASSLNRGSNYGYTF. The DNA of the CDR3 is TGTGCCAGCAGCCTAAACAGGGGGTCTAACTATGGCTACACCTTC. The variable domain in full, with the rest retrieved from reference TRBV7-2 and TRBJ1-2, is GAGVSQSPSNKVTEKGKDVELRCDPISGHTALYWYRQSLGQGLEFLIYFQGNSAPDKSGLPSDRFSAERTGGSVSTLTIQRTQQEDSAVYLCASSLNRGSNYGYTFGSGTRLTVV.

This clone was found a few times. The chain joins TRBV19 to TRBJ1-5; D gene uncertain. Germline values: CDR1 LNHDA, CDR2 SQIVND (reference sequence). V dropped 7 bases and J dropped 2 bases, with 6 bases sitting between them. This CDR3 comprises 12 residues. CDR3 DNA: TGTGCCAGTAAATCTGGCAATCAGCCCCAGCATTTT. It codes for CASKSGNQPQHF.

This clone has only one observation. The rearrangement uses TRBV5-8 and TRBJ1-2; the match to TRBD1 covers 7 bases. There are 15 residues in the CDR3. Germline V gene data show CDR1 as SGHTS and CDR2 as YDEGEE. J gave up 3 bases and V 0 bases, and 5 bases lay outside the gene matches. In DNA, the CDR3 is TGTGCCAGCAGCTTGGAGACAGGGAACTACTATGGCTACACCTTC. Protein product: CASSLETGNYYGYTF.

This chain uses TRBV6-6 with TRBJ2-7, with D perhaps matching TRBD2 (5 bases). V gave up 7 bases and J gave up 6 bases, with 16 bases separating them. CDR3 length: 13 residues. Germline V gene lookup returns CDR1 MNHNY and CDR2 SVGAGI (reference sequence). Written as DNA, the CDR3 is TGTGCCAGCACCTCGAGCGGACCGGGCGAGCAGTACTTC. Its translation is CASTSSGPGEQYF.

This rearrangement joins TRBV4-2 to TRBJ2-7; 10 bases match TRBD1. Germline CDR1 LGHNA, CDR2 YNFKEQ. Trimming cost V 4 bases and J 6 bases; bases outside gene matches: 15. The CDR3 has 17 amino acids. DNA of the CDR3: TGTGCCAGCAGCCTAAGACTTTCCGGGACAGGGGACATCGAGCAGTACTTC. Translating it yields CASSLRLSGTGDIEQYF.

CDR3 region: CASSAPPTGGTQYF. The CDR3 DNA sequence: TGTGCCAGCAGTGCCCCCCCCACCGGGGGTACGCAGTATTTT. V gene TRBV2 combines with J gene TRBJ2-3; D is perhaps TRBD2 (6 bases). Germline V lookup: CDR1 SNHLY, CDR2 FYNNEI. This CDR3 region has 14 residues. Trimming removed 4 bases at V and 8 bases at J, with 16 bases between.

There are a few counts of this clone. The chain is built from TRBV18 and TRBJ1-2; D is possibly TRBD1 (6 bases). Germline CDR1 reads KGHSH; CDR2 reads LQKENI. The CDR3 contains 12 residues. V lost 5 bases and J 9 bases, leaving 13 bases between the germline ends. The CDR3 bases are TGTGCCAGCTCATCAGAGACAGGCAGCTACACCTTC. Its protein is CASSSETGSYTF.

The chain links TRBV19 to TRBJ1-5; no firm D call. V was pared by 3 bases and J by 5 bases, with 14 bases between. Looked up from germline, CDR1 is LNHDA and CDR2 is SQIVND (reference sequence). The CDR3 is 15 amino acids. This CDR3 reads CASSIKEGTDQPQHF. CDR3 bases: TGTGCCAGTAGTATTAAGGAGGGTACGGATCAGCCCCAGCATTTT.

This rearrangement joins TRBV7-2 to TRBJ1-1; maybe TRBD1 (5 bases). In germline, CDR1 is SGHTA, CDR2 FQGNSA. The CDR3 covers 15 residues. V was pared by 1 base and J by 1 base, with 10 bases between. CDR3 region: CASSLVGAENTEAFF. CDR3 in DNA: TGTGCCAGCAGCTTAGTAGGGGCAGAGAACACTGAAGCTTTCTTT.

The rearrangement uses TRBV19 and TRBJ2-7, with D perhaps TRBD2 (6 bases). Germline V gene sequence: CDR1 LNHDA, CDR2 SQIVND (reference sequence). The CDR3 is made up of 13 amino acids. Between the trimmed V and J ends, which lost 6 bases and 3 bases, there was a span of 12 bases. The CDR3 DNA follows: TGTGCCAGTAGCCGCGGGGCTTACTACGAGCAGTACTTC. This gives the protein CASSRGAYYEQYF.

The CDR3, as DNA: TGTGCCAGCAGCTTAACTCCCCGACTAGCGGGAGGGGAGACCCAGTACTTC. Translated, it gives CASSLTPRLAGGETQYF. The gene calls are TRBV7-3 and TRBJ2-5, with 14 bases identical to TRBD2. V lost 0 bases, J lost 5 bases, and 5 bases stayed unmatched. This CDR3 spans 17 amino acids. Germline-derived CDR1 and CDR2 are SGHTA and FQGTGA.

This clone has just a few counts. The chain couples TRBV6-5 to TRBJ1-2; 7 bases line up with TRBD1. The V segment lost 2 bases and the J segment 8 bases; nucleotides outside the gene matches: 11. The length of the CDR3 is 15 residues. The germline V gene has CDR1 MNHEY and CDR2 SVGAGI. Here the CDR3 DNA reads TGTGCCAGCAGTTACGCGACAGGGAGTGGTGGCGGCTACACCTTC. This encodes CASSYATGSGGGYTF.

The V call is TRBV19, the J call TRBJ1-5; the match to TRBD1 covers 8 bases. The CDR3 is made up of 15 amino acids. J lost 9 bases, V lost 5 bases, and 12 bases had no gene match. CDR1 LNHDA and CDR2 SQIVND come from the germline V gene (reference sequence). CDR3 sequence: CASSGGGRGRRPQHF. CDR3 sequence (DNA): TGTGCCAGTAGTGGAGGGGGCAGGGGGCGCCGGCCCCAGCATTTT.

The CDR3 here is CADTLAGDTDTQYF. The CDR3 DNA follows: TGTGCCGACACACTAGCGGGTGACACAGATACGCAGTATTTT. The J gene is TRBJ2-3, the V gene TRBV2, with 9 bases that match TRBD2. The ends lost 11 bases at V and 2 bases at J; junction bases unmatched: 8. CDR3 length: 14 residues. Germline V CDR1 and CDR2: SNHLY, FYNNEI.

The gene calls are TRBV2 and TRBJ1-2; 7 positions match TRBD1. This CDR3 has 13 amino acids. J was trimmed by 7 bases and V by 7 bases; bases with no gene match: 9. Germline CDR1 and CDR2: SNHLY and FYNNEI. The CDR3 coding sequence is TGTGCCAGCAACGACGGACAGGCCCCTGGCTACACCTTC. This gives the protein CASNDGQAPGYTF.

The V call is TRBV5-8, the J call TRBJ2-2, with TRBD2 matching over 11 bases. The germline CDR1 and CDR2 sequences are SGHTS and YDEGEE. The CDR3 totals 19 residues. After removal of 0 bases from V and 3 bases from J, the junction contained 10 bases not matched to a gene. In nucleotides, the CDR3 is TGTGCCAGCAGCTTGGTAAGACTACCGGGACTAGCGGACACCGGGGAGCTGTTTTTT. Translating it yields CASSLVRLPGLADTGELFF.

The chain has TRBV10-3 and TRBJ2-3; 7 bases map to TRBD2. Per the germline V gene, CDR1 is ENHRY and CDR2 is SYGVKD. With 3 bases clipped from V and 2 bases from J, the junction kept 5 bases outside the gene matches. The CDR3 spans 15 residues. CDR3 DNA sequence: TGTGCCATCAGTGATGCCCGGGGGGACACAGATACGCAGTATTTT. This sequence encodes CAISDARGDTDTQYF.

The chain links TRBV18 to TRBJ1-5; 11 bases align to TRBD1. V lost 3 bases and J lost 0; bases outside the gene matches: 10. This CDR3 spans 19 amino acids. Germline assignment: CDR1 KGHSH and CDR2 LQKENI. The CDR3 nucleotides are TGTGCCAGCTCACCTAACCCGGGACAGGGGGGAGATAGCAATCAGCCCCAGCATTTT. Its protein is CASSPNPGQGGDSNQPQHF.

V gene TRBV27 combines with J gene TRBJ1-1; D unresolved. Germline V gene sequence: CDR1 MNHEY, CDR2 SMNVEV (reference sequence). V shed 5 bases and J shed 5 bases, with 18 bases lying between them. The CDR3 is 15 residues long. The DNA for the CDR3 is TGTGCCAGCAGTCTCGCCCGATCCACGAGGACTGAAGCTTTCTTT. It encodes CASSLARSTRTEAFF.

This clone has more than one count but fewer than ten. The rearrangement joins TRBV6-5 to TRBJ2-3; perhaps TRBD1 as D (5 bases). Trimming pared 1 base from V and 0 bases from J, leaving 8 bases between. Germline assignment: CDR1 MNHEY and CDR2 SVGAGI. This CDR3 is built from 15 residues. The CDR3 DNA follows: TGTGCCAGCAGTTACTGGCAGGGAAGCACAGATACGCAGTATTTT. It codes for CASSYWQGSTDTQYF.

The sample holds a few counts of this clone. The chain employs TRBV10-3 and TRBJ2-1; TRBD2 agrees at 8 bases. V dropped 4 bases and J dropped 3; count of bases not matched to a gene: 8. The CDR3 loop spans 16 amino acids. Per the germline V gene, CDR1 is ENHRY and CDR2 is SYGVKD. CDR3 loop: CAISGVWTSNYNEQFF. The CDR3 region has the DNA TGTGCCATCAGTGGGGTTTGGACTAGCAACTACAATGAGCAGTTCTTC.

The chain carries TRBV7-2 and TRBJ1-5; maybe TRBD1 (6 bases). The ends were cut back, 1 base at V and 5 bases at J, with 12 bases in the middle. Germline CDR1 SGHTA, CDR2 FQGNSA. This CDR3 has 15 residues. The CDR3 sequence is CASSLVWGGYQPQHF. The CDR3 bases are TGTGCCAGCAGCTTAGTCTGGGGGGGCTATCAGCCCCAGCATTTT.

This clone was detected only a few times. The chain uses TRBV2 and TRBJ1-4, with unresolved D. Trimming removed 6 bases at V and 5 bases at J, with 16 bases between. Germline V lookup: CDR1 SNHLY, CDR2 FYNNEI. The CDR3 runs to 15 residues. The CDR3 sequence is CASSLSGVTNEKLFF. CDR3 in DNA: TGTGCCAGCAGCCTCTCCGGGGTCACGAATGAAAAACTGTTTTTT.